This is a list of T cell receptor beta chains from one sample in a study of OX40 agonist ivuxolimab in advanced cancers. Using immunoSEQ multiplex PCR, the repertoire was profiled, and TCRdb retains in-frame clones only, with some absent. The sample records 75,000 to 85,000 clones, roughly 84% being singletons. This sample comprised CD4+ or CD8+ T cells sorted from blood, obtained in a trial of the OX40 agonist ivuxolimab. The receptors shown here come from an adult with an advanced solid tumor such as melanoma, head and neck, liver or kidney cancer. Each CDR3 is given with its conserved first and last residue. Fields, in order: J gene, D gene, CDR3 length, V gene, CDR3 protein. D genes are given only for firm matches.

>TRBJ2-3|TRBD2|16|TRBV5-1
CASSSGLAGWADTQYF
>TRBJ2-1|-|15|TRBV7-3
CASSLTGNSYNEQFF
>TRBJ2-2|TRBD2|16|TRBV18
CASSPRGGTNTGELFF
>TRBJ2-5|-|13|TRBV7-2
CASSPRSQETQYF
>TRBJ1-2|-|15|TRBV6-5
CASSYSPLTGSGYTF
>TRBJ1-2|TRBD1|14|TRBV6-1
CASSEFRGLNGYTF
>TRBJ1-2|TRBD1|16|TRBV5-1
CASSLGMGTGFGGYTF
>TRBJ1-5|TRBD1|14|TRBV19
CASSISRGGQPQHF
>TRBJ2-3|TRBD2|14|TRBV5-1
CASSPTSVADTQYF
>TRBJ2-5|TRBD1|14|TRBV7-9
CASSNRGRGETQYF
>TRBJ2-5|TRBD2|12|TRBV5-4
CASGRDLGTQYF
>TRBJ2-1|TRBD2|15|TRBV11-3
CASSFGLAGHNEQFF
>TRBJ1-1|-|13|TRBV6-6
CAIGNPMNTEAFF
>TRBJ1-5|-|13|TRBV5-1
CASSFDSNQPQHF
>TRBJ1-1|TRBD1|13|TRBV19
CASSTRTGGTTFF
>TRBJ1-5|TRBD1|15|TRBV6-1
CASSLTGGNNQPQHF